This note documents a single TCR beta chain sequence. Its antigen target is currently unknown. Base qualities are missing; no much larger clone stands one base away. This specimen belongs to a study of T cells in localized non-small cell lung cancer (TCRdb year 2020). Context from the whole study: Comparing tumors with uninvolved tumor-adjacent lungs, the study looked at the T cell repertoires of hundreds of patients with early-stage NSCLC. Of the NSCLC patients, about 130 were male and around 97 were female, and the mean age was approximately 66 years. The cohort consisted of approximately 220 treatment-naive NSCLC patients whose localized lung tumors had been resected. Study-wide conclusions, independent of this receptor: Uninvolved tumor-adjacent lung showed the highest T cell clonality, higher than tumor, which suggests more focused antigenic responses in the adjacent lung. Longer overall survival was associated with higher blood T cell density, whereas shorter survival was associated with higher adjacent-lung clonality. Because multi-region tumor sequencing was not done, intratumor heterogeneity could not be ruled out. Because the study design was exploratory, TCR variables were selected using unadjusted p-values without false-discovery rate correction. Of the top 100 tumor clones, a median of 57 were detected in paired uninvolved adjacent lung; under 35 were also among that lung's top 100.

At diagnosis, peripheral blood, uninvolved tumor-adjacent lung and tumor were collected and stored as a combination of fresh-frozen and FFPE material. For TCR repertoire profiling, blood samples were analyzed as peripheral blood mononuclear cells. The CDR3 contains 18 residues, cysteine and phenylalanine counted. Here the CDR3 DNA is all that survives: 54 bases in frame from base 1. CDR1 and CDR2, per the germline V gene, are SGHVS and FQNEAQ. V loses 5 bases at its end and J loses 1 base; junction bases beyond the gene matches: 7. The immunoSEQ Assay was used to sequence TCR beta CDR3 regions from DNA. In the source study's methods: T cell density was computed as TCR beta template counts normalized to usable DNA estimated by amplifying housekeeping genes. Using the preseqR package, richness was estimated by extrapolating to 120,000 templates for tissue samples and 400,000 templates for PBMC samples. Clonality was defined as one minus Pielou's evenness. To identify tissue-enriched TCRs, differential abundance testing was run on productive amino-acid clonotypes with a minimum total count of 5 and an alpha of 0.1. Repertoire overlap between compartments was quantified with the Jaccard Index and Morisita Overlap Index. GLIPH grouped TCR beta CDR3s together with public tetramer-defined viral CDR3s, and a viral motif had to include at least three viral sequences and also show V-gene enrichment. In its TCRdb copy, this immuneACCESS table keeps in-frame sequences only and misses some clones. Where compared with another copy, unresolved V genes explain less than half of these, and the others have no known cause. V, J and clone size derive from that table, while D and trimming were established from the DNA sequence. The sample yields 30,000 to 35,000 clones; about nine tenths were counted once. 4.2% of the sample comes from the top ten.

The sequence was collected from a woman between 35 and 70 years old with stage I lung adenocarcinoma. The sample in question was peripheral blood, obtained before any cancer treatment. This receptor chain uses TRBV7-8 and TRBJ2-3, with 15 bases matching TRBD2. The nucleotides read TGTGCCAGCAGCCCCGGACTAGCGGGGGGGCCTGGCACAGATACGCAGTATTTT. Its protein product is CASSPGLAGGPGTDTQYF. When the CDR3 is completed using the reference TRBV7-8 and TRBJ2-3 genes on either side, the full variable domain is GAGVSQSPRYKVAKRGQDVALRCDPISGHVSLFWYQQALGQGPEFLTYFQNEAQLDKSGLPSDRFFAERPEGSVSTLKIQRTQQEDSAVYLCASSPGLAGGPGTDTQYFGPGTRLTVL.